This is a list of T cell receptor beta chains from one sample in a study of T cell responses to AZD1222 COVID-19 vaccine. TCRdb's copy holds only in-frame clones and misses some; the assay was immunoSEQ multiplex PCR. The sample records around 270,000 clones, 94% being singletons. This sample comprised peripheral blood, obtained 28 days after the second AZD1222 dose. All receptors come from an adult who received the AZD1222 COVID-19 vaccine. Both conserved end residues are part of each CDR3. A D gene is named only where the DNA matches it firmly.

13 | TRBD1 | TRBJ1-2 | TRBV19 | CASSFGQGDGYTF
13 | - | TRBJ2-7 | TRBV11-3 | CASSLGVSYEQYF
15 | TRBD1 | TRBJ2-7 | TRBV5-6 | CASSLAPGTAYEQYF
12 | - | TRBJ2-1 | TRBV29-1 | CSVARGYNEQFF
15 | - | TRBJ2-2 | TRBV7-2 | CASSFHRADTGELFF
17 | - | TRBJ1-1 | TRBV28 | CASSFSGGGGPNTEAFF
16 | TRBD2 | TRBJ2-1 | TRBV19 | CASSIRGLAGTNEQFF
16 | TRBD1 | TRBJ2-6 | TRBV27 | CASRPLQGLGANVLTF
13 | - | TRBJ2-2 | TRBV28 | CASGKVLTGELFF
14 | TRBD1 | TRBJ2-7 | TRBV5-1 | CASSAGTGLYEQYF
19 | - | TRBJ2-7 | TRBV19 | CASTGWGAAQPRSSYEQYF
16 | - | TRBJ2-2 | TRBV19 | CASSIGRDIYTGELFF
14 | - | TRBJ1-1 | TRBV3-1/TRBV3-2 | CASSQAPWMDEAFF
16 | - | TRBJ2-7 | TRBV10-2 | CASRPSYGQSTYEQYF
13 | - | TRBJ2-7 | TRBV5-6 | CASSLIASYEQYF
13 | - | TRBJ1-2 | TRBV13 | CAATLWQVYGYTF
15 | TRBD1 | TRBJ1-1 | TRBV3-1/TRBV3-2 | CASSQVAGGFTEAFF
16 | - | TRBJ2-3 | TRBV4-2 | CASSQVWPGDTDTQYF
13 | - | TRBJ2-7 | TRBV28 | CASSFADRYEQYF
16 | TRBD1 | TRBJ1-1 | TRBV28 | CASRGQGFRPNTEAFF
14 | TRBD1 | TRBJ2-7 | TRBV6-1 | CASSDGTDVLVEYF
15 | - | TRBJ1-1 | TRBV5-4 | CASSLAKVGNTEAFF
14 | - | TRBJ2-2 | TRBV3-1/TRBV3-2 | CASSQAGDTGELFF
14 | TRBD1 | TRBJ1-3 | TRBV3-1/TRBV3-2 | CASSPGGFGNTIYF
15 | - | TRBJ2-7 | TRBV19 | CASSIALRDPYEQYF
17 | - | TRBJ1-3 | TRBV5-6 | CASSFGDSPWSGNTIYF
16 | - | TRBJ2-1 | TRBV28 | CASSSPAESSYNEQFF
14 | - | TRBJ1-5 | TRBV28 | CASSPGTRNQPQHF
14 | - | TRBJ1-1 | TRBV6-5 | CASTPGRGVTEAFF
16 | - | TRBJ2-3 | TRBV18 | CASSPPRGTIHDTQYF
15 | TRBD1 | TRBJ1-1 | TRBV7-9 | CASSTGTGGAGEAFF
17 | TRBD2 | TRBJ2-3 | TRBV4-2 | CASSQVGLAAGTDTQYF
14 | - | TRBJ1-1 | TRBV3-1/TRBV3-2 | CASSQAGANTEAFF
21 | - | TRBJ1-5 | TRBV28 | CASSLWGGDGYGSGSNQPQHF
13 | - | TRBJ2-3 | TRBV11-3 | CASSSGSTDTQYF
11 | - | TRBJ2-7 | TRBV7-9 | CASSSYYEQYF
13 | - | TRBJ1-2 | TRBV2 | CASNHQGFYGYTF
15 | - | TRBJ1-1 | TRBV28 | CASSFSGNYPPEAFF
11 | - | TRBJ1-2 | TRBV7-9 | CASSLDSGYTF
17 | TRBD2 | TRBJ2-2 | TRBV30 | CAWSPRPGLINTGELFF
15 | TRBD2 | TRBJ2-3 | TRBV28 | CASSLGASGLDTQYF
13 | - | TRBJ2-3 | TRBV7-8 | CASSLDLAPSEYF